One and the same sample provided the 23 T cell receptor beta chains below, sequenced in a study of breast tumors, draining lymph nodes, adjacent tissues. TCRdb re-derived calls from the multiplex PCR reads in MiXCR, one entry per CDR3 protein. The sample records 160,000 or so distinct CDR3 sequences, 33% being singletons. Axillary draining lymph nodes of breast cancer patients supplied the node samples. Material for sequencing was axillary lymph node tissue. These receptors all stem from a female donor with breast cancer. Some clones in this sample may be carry-over from other donors' samples.

The chain joins TRBV6-6 to TRBJ1-5; D is undetermined. V was pared by 2 bases and J by 9 bases, with 8 bases between. Germline V gene sequence: CDR1 MNHNY, CDR2 SVGAGI (reference sequence). The CDR3 is made up of 12 amino acids. The CDR3: CASSYDAGPQHF. The CDR3 DNA reads TGTGCCAGCAGTTACGACGCGGGGCCCCAGCATTTT.

As for this clonotype: An end of the junction differs from the germline gene, which may be a read error. The J gene is TRBJ2-5, the V gene TRBV7-7; D is perhaps TRBD1 or TRBD2 (5 bases each). Per the germline V gene, CDR1 is SSHAT and CDR2 is FNYEAQ (reference sequence). The CDR3 extends over 14 amino acids. CDR3 nucleotides: TGTGCTAGCAGCTTAGGTTCGGGGCTAGAGACCCAGTACTTC. It encodes CASSLGSGLETQYF.

The rearrangement joins TRBV12-3 or TRBV12-4 to TRBJ2-5, with D perhaps matching TRBD1 or TRBD2 (5 bases each). Trimming took off 6 bases at V and 5 bases at J, with 16 bases between the two ends. This CDR3 comprises 14 residues. In DNA, the CDR3 is TGTGCCAGCAGCTCACCAGGGCGGAGGGAGACCCAGTACTTC. Its protein product is CASSSPGRRETQYF.

This clonotype was seen repeatedly, ten times or more. The J gene is TRBJ2-3, the V gene TRBV5-4; TRBD2 might be the D (5 bases). The germline gives CDR1 SGHNT, CDR2 YYREEE (reference sequence). Between the trimmed V and J ends, which lost 7 bases and 6 bases, there was a span of 12 bases. CDR3 length: 12 residues. The CDR3 loop reads CASGLVPDTQYF. The CDR3 bases are TGTGCCAGCGGACTGGTTCCGGATACGCAGTATTTT.

The V and J genes are TRBV9 and TRBJ1-4; 7 bases map to TRBD1. CDR3 length: 14 amino acids. Per the germline V gene, CDR1 is SGDLS and CDR2 is YYNGEE. V trimming: 0 bases; J trimming: 7 bases; junction bases outside the gene matches: 3. CDR3 nucleotide sequence: TGTGCCAGCAGCGTAGGACAGGGTGGTGAAAAACTGTTTTTT. Protein: CASSVGQGGEKLFF.

Comments on this clonotype: The junction departs from the called germline gene at one end, perhaps through a read error. The rearrangement joins TRBV7-9 to TRBJ2-1, with TRBD1 matching over 9 bases. CDR3 size: 15 residues. Germline CDR1 SEHNR, CDR2 FQNEAQ (reference sequence). The CDR3 DNA reads as TGCGCCAGCAGCACAGGACAGGGGATCTACAATGAGCAGTTCTTC. Amino acids: CASSTGQGIYNEQFF. Full variable domain (remainder filled in from reference TRBV7-9 and TRBJ2-1): DTGVSQNPRHKITKRGQNVTFRCDPISEHNRLYWYRQTLGQGPEFLTYFQNEAQLEKSRLLSDRFSAERPKGSFSTLEIQRTEQGDSAMYLCASSTGQGIYNEQFFGPGTRLTVL.

Only a few counts were recorded for this clonotype. A read error may be the cause here, since a much bigger clone is one base away. This chain joins TRBV6-1 and TRBJ1-4; 11 bases are a match to TRBD1. Looked up from germline, CDR1 is MNHNS and CDR2 is SASEGT. J lost 8 bases, V lost 5 bases, and 7 bases had no gene match. The CDR3 consists of 15 residues. Written as DNA, the CDR3 is TGTGCCAGCAGTCAAATACGGGACAGGGGGGAAAAACTGTTTTTT. Translated, it gives CASSQIRDRGEKLFF.

The chain uses TRBV20-1 and TRBJ2-2; D is possibly TRBD2 (5 bases). Looked up from germline, CDR1 is DFQATT and CDR2 is SNEGSKA (reference sequence). Trimming cost V 6 bases and J 6 bases, with 14 bases left between them. This CDR3 is built from 13 residues. CDR3 in DNA: TGCAGTGCCCTAGCCCGGGAATCCGGGGAGCTGTTTTTT. Its protein is CSALARESGELFF.

This clonotype showed up many times. The genes are TRBV27 and TRBJ2-3, with 10 bases fitting TRBD2. CDR3 length equals 16 residues. The junction had 10 bases not matched to a gene; V was cut back by 1 base and J by 9 bases. Per the germline V gene, CDR1 is MNHEY and CDR2 is SMNVEV (reference sequence). CDR3: CASSLLSGGATGTQYF. As DNA, the CDR3 is TGTGCCAGCAGTTTATTGAGCGGGGGGGCTACAGGGACGCAGTATTTT.

V and J are TRBV11-2 and TRBJ2-5; perhaps TRBD2 as D (5 bases). Looked up from germline, CDR1 is SGHAT and CDR2 is FQNNGV. The CDR3 has 18 residues. Trimming shortened V by 5 bases and J by 10 bases, and 32 bases separated the two germline ends. The CDR3 sequence is CASSPAFWTLDDSRDQYF. CDR3 DNA sequence: TGTGCCAGCAGCCCTGCTTTCTGGACTCTTGATGACTCAAGAGACCAGTACTTC.

This clonotype was observed many times. The J gene is TRBJ1-2, the V gene TRBV6-6, with D unresolved. Trimming stripped 7 bases from V and 2 bases from J, with 11 bases between. Germline CDR1 is MNHNY and CDR2 is SVGAGI (reference sequence). The CDR3 has 13 amino acids. CDR3 coding DNA: TGTGCCAGCATCTACGGAATAAACTATGGCTACACCTTC. Encoded protein: CASIYGINYGYTF.

Turning to this clonotype: This may come from a read error, since a much larger clone is one base off. CDR3 protein: CASSPLEAGNQPQHF. CDR3 in DNA: TGTGCCAGCAGCCCGCTCGAGGCAGGAAATCAGCCCCAGCATTTT. V is TRBV5-5 and J is TRBJ1-5; D not resolved. The CDR3 is 15 amino acids. The ends were cut back, 4 bases at V and 4 bases at J, with 15 bases in the middle. Germline V gene sequence: CDR1 SGHKS, CDR2 YYEKEE (reference sequence).

This clonotype was detected only a few times. V gene TRBV30 combines with J gene TRBJ2-1; tentative D call: TRBD2 (6 bases). Germline CDR1 GTSNPN, CDR2 SVGIG (reference sequence). CDR3 length equals 14 residues. V was cut by 2 bases and J by 8 bases, with 16 bases left in between. Here the CDR3 reads CAWSRSISGDEQFF. The CDR3 nucleotides are TGTGCCTGGAGTCGGTCGATTTCGGGGGATGAGCAGTTCTTC. Variable domain in full (rest from reference TRBV30 and TRBJ2-1): SQTIHQWPATLVQPVGSPLSLECTVEGTSNPNLYWYRQAAGRGLQLLFYSVGIGQISSEVPQNLSASRPQDRQFILSSKKLLLSDSGFYLCAWSRSISGDEQFFGPGTRLTVL.

This clonotype was seen at least ten times. The rearrangement links TRBV5-1 to TRBJ2-6; D might be TRBD1 (6 bases). Germline CDR1 SGHRS, CDR2 YFSETQ. V lost 4 bases, J lost 0 bases, and 14 bases lay in between. The CDR3 length is 17 residues. The CDR3 loop is CASSGQLQGSGANVLTF. DNA of the CDR3: TGCGCCAGCAGCGGCCAATTACAGGGCTCTGGGGCCAACGTCCTGACTTTC.

This clonotype was observed at least ten times. The rearrangement uses TRBV7-8 and TRBJ2-7, with D unresolved. The length of the CDR3 is 15 residues. V gave up 6 bases and J gave up 2 bases, with 17 bases separating them. Germline loops: CDR1 SGHVS, CDR2 FQNEAQ. As DNA, the CDR3 is TGTGCCAGCAGATCGCCGGGCCTGACCCCCTACGAGCAGTACTTC. It translates to CASRSPGLTPYEQYF.

This clonotype came up once. A much larger clone lies a single base off, so this may be a read error. The V and J genes are TRBV10-3 and TRBJ2-1; 8 bases match TRBD1. Germline lookup yields CDR1 ENHRY and CDR2 SYGVKD. Germline trimming cut 4 bases from V and 6 bases from J; bases unmatched to any gene: 8. The CDR3 sequence is 15 residues long. CDR3 in DNA: TGTGCCATCAGTGGCCAGGGGGCGATTGGCAATGAGCAGTTCTTC. Its protein product is CAISGQGAIGNEQFF.

Ten or more counts support this clonotype. The V call is TRBV5-6, the J call TRBJ1-2, with a weak D call TRBD1 (5 bases). The germline V gene encodes CDR1 SGHDT and CDR2 YYEEEE. The CDR3 covers 14 residues. Trimming pared 0 bases from V and 0 bases from J, leaving 6 bases between. CDR3 in DNA: TGTGCCAGCAGCTTGGCCAGGGCTAACTATGGCTACACCTTC. Its translation: CASSLARANYGYTF. Full variable domain (missing parts from reference TRBV5-6 and TRBJ1-2): DAGVTQSPTHLIKTRGQQVTLRCSPKSGHDTVSWYQQALGQGPQFIFQYYEEEERQRGNFPDRFSGHQFPNYSSELNVNALLLGDSALYLCASSLARANYGYTFGSGTRLTVV.

This clonotype showed up many times. The CDR3 sequence is CSATGTSGGGIYEQYF. The CDR3 nucleotides read TGCAGTGCTACCGGGACTAGCGGAGGGGGAATCTACGAGCAGTACTTC. The rearrangement links TRBV20-1 to TRBJ2-7; the match to TRBD2 covers 11 bases. The CDR3 sequence is 16 residues long. The J segment lost 3 bases and the V segment lost 4 bases, leaving 11 bases of the junction unmatched. From germline, CDR1 is DFQATT and CDR2 SNEGSKA (reference sequence).

About this clonotype itself: It is likely a read error, because the conserved phenylalanine at the end of the CDR3 is missing. The chain carries TRBV29-1 and TRBJ2-3; 9 bases are shared with TRBD1. The CDR3 spans 18 residues. V was pared by 0 bases and J by 4 bases, with 14 bases of the junction left unmatched. The germline V gene has CDR1 SQVTM and CDR2 ANQGSEA. The CDR3 DNA sequence: TGCAGCGTTGAAGATCGTTGGGGACAGGGTGGGGGTGCAGATACGCAGTATCTT. Protein product: CSVEDRWGQGGGADTQYL.

This clonotype has a count of ten or more. The genes are TRBV10-2 and TRBJ2-4; 13 nucleotides match TRBD2. This CDR3 comprises 15 residues. Germline V CDR1 and CDR2: WSHSY, SAAADI. V shed 7 bases, J shed 4 bases, and the junction held 4 bases outside the gene matches. The CDR3 loop is CASTGLAGEKNIQYF. The CDR3 coding sequence is TGCGCCAGCACCGGACTAGCGGGAGAAAAAAACATTCAGTACTTC.

This clonotype appeared many times. This sequence joins TRBV6-6 and TRBJ2-1; 8 bases are shared with TRBD2. There are 14 residues in the CDR3. The V and J ends lost 2 bases and 5 bases, in that order; junction bases with no gene match: 2. Germline CDR1 reads MNHNY; CDR2 reads SVGAGI (reference sequence). The CDR3 region has the DNA TGTGCCAGCAGTTACAGCGGGAGTAACAATGAGCAGTTCTTC. This sequence encodes CASSYSGSNNEQFF.

This clonotype was seen repeatedly, ten times or more. This chain uses TRBV6-1 with TRBJ2-5, with TRBD1 as a possible D gene (6 bases). Looked up from germline, CDR1 is MNHNS and CDR2 is SASEGT. Trimming left V 5 bases short and J 4 bases short, with 14 bases between. This CDR3 spans 14 amino acids. The DNA for the CDR3 is TGTGCCAGCAGTCCTAGGGGGAGTCGAGAGACCCAGTACTTC. It encodes CASSPRGSRETQYF.

This clonotype has only a few counts. This may be a read error: a much more frequent sequence differs by one nucleotide. Given the absence of the conserved phenylalanine or tryptophan at the CDR3 end, a read error is likely. The V call is TRBV5-6, the J call TRBJ1-2, with TRBD1 as a possible D gene (5 bases). Trimming left V 2 bases short and J 5 bases short, with 13 bases between. CDR1 is SGHDT, CDR2 YYEEEE, per germline. The CDR3 extends over 14 amino acids. This CDR3 reads CASSFGASGYGYTS. DNA of the CDR3: TGTGCCAGCAGCTTCGGGGCCTCGGGGTATGGCTACACCTCC.